This T cell receptor beta chain was identified during a study of cytomegalovirus exposure and HLA in healthy donors. The PCR employed 60 Vbeta primers together with 13 Jbeta primers. Repertoires were generated with immunoSEQ multiplex PCR, while TCRdb's copy carries only in-frame clones and drops some. The sample lists around 140,000 clones, about 71% occurring once. Study results and limitations: Highly shared variants forming one cluster were likely a sequencing artifact. A prior analysis recorded that most TCR beta V segments were productive about 87% or about 30% of the time.

With respect to this clone: No antigen is known for it. The sample has other DNA sequences that encode this CDR3 too.

This CDR3 has 13 amino acids. CDR1 LNHDA and CDR2 SQIVND come from the germline V gene (reference sequence). Trimming removed 5 bases from V and 0 bases from J, with 7 bases in between. All donors participated as healthy donors of bone marrow. The clonotype originates from a woman in her sixties in good health and CMV-seropositive. The sequencing input was PBMCs. The chain has TRBV19 and TRBJ1-1, with TRBD1 as a possible D gene (6 bases). The CDR3 here is CASSDRLNTEAFF. DNA for the CDR3: TGTGCCAGTAGTGACAGGTTGAACACTGAAGCTTTCTTT. Full variable domain (missing parts from reference TRBV19 and TRBJ1-1): DGGITQSPKYLFRKEGQNVTLSCEQNLNHDAMYWYRQDPGQGLRLIYYSQIVNDFQKGDIAEGYSVSREKKESFPLTVTSAQKNPTAFYLCASSDRLNTEAFFGQGTRLTVV.